These 31 T cell receptor beta chains originate from one sample sequenced in a study of tumor-infiltrating lymphocytes in primary liver carcinoma. Germline DNA was extracted too, while blood RNA derived from unsorted whole blood. TCR beta cDNA was made from approximately 540 ng total RNA with a constant-region primer. Slightly modified ARM-PCR, run as three nested multiplex PCR rounds, produced the TCR beta libraries. The two initial PCR rounds, about 9 cycles each, used TRBV1-TRBV30 forward and C-beta reverse primers. MiXCR, applied by TCRdb to the multiplex PCR reads, yields one record per CDR3 protein. The top ten hold 72% of the sample, which has some 190,000 distinct CDR3 sequences, 50% to 75% seen once. The sequenced sample was peripheral blood. These receptors all come from a man aged 35 to 55 with primary liver carcinoma and hepatitis B virus infection.

This clonotype was observed a single time. This chain links TRBV5-4 with TRBJ1-2; 8 nucleotides line up with TRBD1. The CDR3 covers 13 residues. Germline V gene data show CDR1 as SGHNT and CDR2 as YYREEE (reference sequence). The V segment lost 1 base and the J segment 6 bases; nucleotides outside the gene matches: 2. The CDR3 region is CASSLSRGHGYTF. CDR3 coding DNA: TGTGCCAGCAGCTTGTCCAGGGGGCATGGCTACACCTTC.

The CDR3 spells CSFIGGNTEAFF. Written as DNA, the CDR3 is TGCAGCTTCATCGGGGGCAACACTGAAGCTTTCTTT. V usage is TRBV29-1 and J usage is TRBJ1-1, with D possibly matching TRBD1 (6 bases). The V end lost 8 bases, the J end lost 2 bases, and 12 bases lay between the germline ends. Germline assignment: CDR1 SQVTM and CDR2 ANQGSEA. The CDR3 covers 12 residues.

In regard to this clonotype: This may come from a read error, since a much larger clone is one base off. The V and J genes are TRBV10-2 and TRBJ2-7; perhaps TRBD2 as D (6 bases). Trimming left V 0 bases short and J 3 bases short, with 18 bases between. CDR3 length: 17 residues. The germline V gene encodes CDR1 WSHSY and CDR2 SAAADI. CDR3 loop: CASSESRYGSDDYEQYF. CDR3 nucleotide sequence: TGCGCCAGCAGTGAGTCGAGGTACGGGAGTGATGACTACGAGCAGTACTTC.

About this clonotype itself: The junction shows a germline mismatch at one end, possibly a read error. The chain joins TRBV6-5 to TRBJ1-2; D gene ambiguous. Germline V lookup: CDR1 MNHEY, CDR2 SVGAGI. The CDR3 covers 13 residues. The CDR3: CASNSVRDYAYTF. CDR3 DNA: TGTGCCAGCAACTCAGTACGCGACTATGCCTACACCTTC.

V usage is TRBV4-1 and J usage is TRBJ2-7, with 10 bases aligning to TRBD2. Trimming removed 6 bases from V and 3 bases from J; junction bases left unmatched: 11. CDR3 length equals 16 residues. Germline CDR1 and CDR2: MGHRA and YSYEKL. The chain's CDR3 is CASRQSPSGSYYEQYF. CDR3 bases: TGCGCCAGCAGACAGTCACCTAGCGGGAGCTACTACGAGCAGTACTTC.

The chain uses TRBV6-5 and TRBJ1-4, with 9 positions matching TRBD1. The CDR3 contains 14 residues. The junction had 4 bases not matched to a gene; V was cut back by 5 bases and J by 6 bases. CDR1 is MNHEY, CDR2 SVGAGI, per germline. The CDR3 loop is CASSQTGGDEKLFF. CDR3 coding DNA: TGTGCCAGCAGTCAGACAGGGGGAGATGAAAAACTGTTTTTT.

The chain combines TRBV11-2 with TRBJ2-3; D is perhaps TRBD2 (6 bases). The CDR3 sequence is 17 residues long. Trimming pared 3 bases from V and 0 bases from J, leaving 16 bases between. Germline values: CDR1 SGHAT, CDR2 FQNNGV. Here the CDR3 reads CASSFVGTSISTDTQYF. CDR3 DNA sequence: TGTGCCAGCAGCTTCGTCGGGACTTCGATCAGCACAGATACGCAGTATTTT.

This clonotype was counted at least ten times. The V call is TRBV5-5, the J call TRBJ2-5; D is unresolved. V lost 2 bases and J 4 bases, leaving 3 bases between the germline ends. CDR1 is SGHKS and CDR2 is YYEKEE in the germline V gene (reference sequence). The CDR3 has 11 amino acids. The CDR3 here is CASSLLETQYF. As DNA, the CDR3 is TGTGCCAGCAGCTTATTAGAGACCCAGTACTTC.

The rearrangement uses TRBV28 and TRBJ2-5; D gene uncertain. The length of the CDR3 is 13 residues. Germline CDR1 is MDHEN and CDR2 is SYDVKM. V lost 7 bases to trimming and J lost 0 bases, with 9 bases between them. CDR3 sequence: CASKRADQETQYF. CDR3 DNA: TGTGCCAGCAAGAGAGCAGACCAAGAGACCCAGTACTTC.

As for this clonotype: The CDR3 does not end in the conserved phenylalanine or tryptophan, so this is likely a read error. The rearrangement links TRBV7-9 to TRBJ1-2, with a tentative D call TRBD1 (6 bases). Germline V gene data show CDR1 as SEHNR and CDR2 as FQNEAQ (reference sequence). V shed 1 base and J shed 6 bases, with 15 bases lying between them. The CDR3 runs to 15 residues. CDR3 protein: CASSLDYREGDGYTV. For the CDR3, the DNA is TGTGCCAGCAGCTTAGATTACAGGGAGGGGGATGGCTACACCGTC.

This clonotype was counted at least ten times. This rearrangement joins TRBV11-1 to TRBJ2-3; TRBD2 matches 10 bases. Germline CDR1 and CDR2: SGHAT and FQDESV (reference sequence). The trim removed 5 bases at V and 1 base at J, leaving 3 bases unmatched. The CDR3 consists of 15 residues. The CDR3 region is CASSTGLAGTDTQYF. The CDR3 DNA is TGTGCCAGCAGCACCGGACTAGCGGGCACAGATACGCAGTATTTT.

The chain links TRBV4-2 to TRBJ2-7, with 8 bases fitting TRBD2. The length of the CDR3 is 16 residues. V was clipped by 0 bases and J by 3 bases; unmatched bases: 7. In germline, CDR1 is LGHNA, CDR2 YNFKEQ. The CDR3 sequence is CASSQEGTRLCYEQYF. In nucleotides, the CDR3 is TGTGCCAGCAGCCAAGAAGGGACTAGACTCTGCTACGAGCAGTACTTC.

As to this clonotype: Without the conserved terminal phenylalanine or tryptophan, this CDR3 likely stems from a read error. The V gene is TRBV7-9, the J gene TRBJ2-7; no firm D call. The germline V gene has CDR1 SEHNR and CDR2 FQNEAQ (reference sequence). This CDR3 spans 13 amino acids. The CDR3 is CASGLSPLVEQYL. The CDR3 DNA is TGTGCCAGCGGCTTATCTCCCCTGGTCGAGCAGTACTTA.

The V gene is TRBV4-1, the J gene TRBJ2-7; TRBD2 might be the D (5 bases). CDR1 and CDR2 from the germline V gene are MGHRA and YSYEKL. This CDR3 comprises 14 residues. Trimming stripped 3 bases from V and 6 bases from J, with 15 bases between. CDR3 nucleotides: TGCGCCAGCAGCCAGGCCCCGGGATCGCCCGAGCAGTACTTC. Amino acid sequence: CASSQAPGSPEQYF.

This clonotype appeared a single time. This rearrangement joins TRBV7-9 to TRBJ1-1; D remains ambiguous. V was clipped by 5 bases and J by 3 bases, with 16 bases between them. Germline CDR1 is SEHNR and CDR2 is FQNEAQ (reference sequence). CDR3 length equals 15 residues. The CDR3 here is CASSGIGRRDTEAFF. The CDR3 DNA reads as TGTGCCAGCAGCGGAATAGGGAGACGCGACACTGAAGCTTTCTTT.

This clonotype was counted at least ten times. The V gene is TRBV6-6, the J gene TRBJ2-7; 8 bases fit TRBD2. The CDR3 has 15 amino acids. The V gene's germline CDR1 is MNHNY and CDR2 SVGAGI (reference sequence). V was pared by 0 bases and J by 5 bases, with 6 bases of the junction left unmatched. CDR3 nucleotides: TGTGCCAGCAGTTACTCTAAGCGGGAGCGGCACGAGCAGTACTTC. It is translated as CASSYSKRERHEQYF.

Details on this clonotype: The junction and the germline gene differ at one end; a read error may be behind it. CDR3 coding DNA: TGTGCCAGCATCTTAGATGTGGAGGAGACCCAATACTTC. Translating gives CASILDVEETQYF. This chain connects TRBV11-2 to TRBJ2-5; D is possibly TRBD2 (5 bases). In germline, CDR1 is SGHAT, CDR2 FQNNGV. This CDR3 is built from 13 residues.

Concerning this clonotype itself: A single base separates this from a much larger clone, so it may be a read error. This chain links TRBV12-3 or TRBV12-4 with TRBJ2-1, with TRBD2 matching over 12 bases. Losses at the gene ends were 1 base for V and 5 bases for J; bases not matched to a gene: 0. The CDR3 has 15 residues. The CDR3 DNA reads as TGTGCCAGCAGTTTAGGACTAGCGGGGGACAATGAGCAGTTCTTC. Protein product: CASSLGLAGDNEQFF.

The V gene is TRBV29-1, the J gene TRBJ2-1; 10 bases are a match to TRBD2. Germline V lookup: CDR1 SQVTM, CDR2 ANQGSEA. The CDR3 loop spans 14 amino acids. J gave up 3 bases and V 1 base, and 0 bases lay outside the gene matches. CDR3 DNA: TGCAGCGTTGAAGTAGCGGGAGGCTACAATGAGCAGTTCTTC. Translation gives CSVEVAGGYNEQFF.

Ten or more counts support this clonotype. The chain links TRBV11-2 to TRBJ2-7; 8 bases map to TRBD2. The V and J ends lost 3 bases and 5 bases, in that order; junction bases with no gene match: 9. The CDR3 runs 15 residues. CDR1 is SGHAT, CDR2 FQNNGV, per germline. Here the CDR3 reads CASSFLSGKSHEQYF. CDR3 coding DNA: TGTGCCAGCAGCTTCCTTAGCGGGAAATCCCACGAGCAGTACTTC.

There are a few counts of this clonotype. The chain links TRBV14 to TRBJ2-7, with D perhaps TRBD1 (6 bases). The CDR3 covers 13 residues. Germline-derived CDR1 and CDR2 are SGHDN and FVKESK. Trimming pared 4 bases from V and 2 bases from J, leaving 9 bases between. This CDR3 is CASSPTGPYEQYF. Here the CDR3 DNA reads TGTGCCAGCAGCCCGACAGGTCCCTACGAGCAGTACTTC.

This clonotype has a count of ten or more. As DNA, the CDR3 is TGTGCCAGCAGCTTAGGGGACCGGGGGGTAAATGAGCAGTTCTTC. Residues: CASSLGDRGVNEQFF. The V call is TRBV11-2, the J call TRBJ2-1; 7 nucleotides line up with TRBD2. Germline V lookup: CDR1 SGHAT, CDR2 FQNNGV. The V gene end was trimmed by 1 base and the J gene end by 7 bases; junction bases not matched to a gene: 7. The CDR3 is 15 amino acids. Using reference TRBV11-2 and TRBJ2-1 for the parts outside the CDR3, the full variable domain is EAGVAQSPRYKIIEKRQSVAFWCNPISGHATLYWYQQILGQGPKLLIQFQNNGVVDDSQLPKDRFSAERLKGVDSTLKIQPAKLEDSAVYLCASSLGDRGVNEQFFGPGTRLTVL.

As regards this clonotype: This may stem from a read error, because a much larger clone lies one nucleotide away. The rearrangement joins TRBV12-3 or TRBV12-4 to TRBJ2-2; 7 bases match TRBD2. The CDR3 length is 15 residues. In DNA form, the CDR3 reads TGTTCCAGCAGCCGAAGCGGGACTGACACCGGGGAGCTGTTTTTT. Translating it yields CSSSRSGTDTGELFF.

Points on this clonotype: A read error may explain this, as a much larger clone is one base away. The chain combines TRBV11-2 with TRBJ2-2; TRBD2 agrees at 12 bases. The CDR3 runs 15 residues. V gave up 2 bases and J gave up 6 bases; unmatched junction bases: 1. Germline V gives CDR1 SGHAT, CDR2 FQNNGV. The CDR3 protein is CASSLRLAGAGELFF. DNA of the CDR3: TGTGCCAGCAGCTTACGACTAGCGGGAGCCGGGGAGCTGTTTTTT.

This clonotype has a handful of counts. The gene calls are TRBV6-2 or TRBV6-3 and TRBJ1-5, with D uncertain. Germline CDR1 MNHEY, CDR2 SVGEGT. The V and J ends lost 0 bases and 2 bases respectively, with 8 bases between them. This CDR3 has 15 residues. CDR3 in amino acids: CASSYSVGGNQPQHF. Here the CDR3 DNA reads TGTGCCAGCAGTTACTCGGTAGGTGGCAATCAGCCCCAGCATTTT.

This clonotype occurred many times. The J gene is TRBJ2-5, the V gene TRBV6-5; D is undetermined. Germline values: CDR1 MNHEY, CDR2 SVGAGI. CDR3 size: 12 residues. Trimming pared 5 bases from V and 4 bases from J, leaving 8 bases between. CDR3 region: CASSPSGETQYF. The DNA for the CDR3 is TGTGCCAGCAGTCCCTCGGGAGAGACCCAGTACTTC.

This chain connects TRBV6-2 or TRBV6-3 to TRBJ2-4; D might be TRBD2 (6 bases). CDR1 MNHEY and CDR2 SVGEGT come from the germline V gene. This CDR3 comprises 16 residues. The V gene lost 5 bases and the J gene lost 6 bases, with 20 bases spanning the gap. DNA of the CDR3: TGTGCCAGCAGTCAATTTATTGTGACTAGAAGAAACATTCAGTACTTC. Amino acid sequence: CASSQFIVTRRNIQYF.

The chain joins TRBV28 to TRBJ1-2, with 8 nucleotides matching TRBD1. Germline V lookup: CDR1 MDHEN, CDR2 SYDVKM. V lost 6 bases, J lost 4 bases, and 7 bases stayed unmatched. The length of the CDR3 is 14 residues. DNA for the CDR3: TGTGCCAGCAGCTCCACCCAGGGGGCCTATGGCTACACCTTC. Translating it yields CASSSTQGAYGYTF.

In regard to this clonotype: Sequence at one end of the junction differs from germline and may be a read error. This sequence joins TRBV28 and TRBJ2-7, with 9 bases that match TRBD1. The CDR3 runs 16 residues. Germline V gives CDR1 MDHEN, CDR2 SYDVKM. CDR3 coding DNA: TGTGCCAGCAGTTTATCGGGACAGGGAGGTCCCTACAAGCAGTACTTC. Encoded protein: CASSLSGQGGPYKQYF.

The chain employs TRBV6-1 and TRBJ2-1; D is possibly TRBD1 or TRBD2 (5 bases each). Per the germline V gene, CDR1 is MNHNS and CDR2 is SASEGT. The V gene lost 7 bases and the J gene lost 4 bases, with 14 bases spanning the gap. There are 14 residues in the CDR3. The CDR3 DNA follows: TGTGCCAGCACCCATGAGGGGAGATACAATGAGCAGTTCTTC. Translating gives CASTHEGRYNEQFF.

Note on this clonotype: Compared with germline, one end of the junction differs, possibly owing to a read error. This chain joins TRBV28 and TRBJ1-5; no clear D gene. The germline gives CDR1 MDHEN, CDR2 SYDVKM. The CDR3 runs 11 residues. The chain's CDR3 is CVSSDTQPQHF. Here the CDR3 DNA reads TGTGTCAGCAGTGACACTCAGCCCCAGCATTTT.